These T cell receptor beta chains were read from a single sample in a study of T cell responses to AZD1222 COVID-19 vaccine. Only in-frame clones appear in the TCRdb table, and some are missing; sequencing was by immunoSEQ multiplex PCR. Of 95,000 to 100,000 clones in the sample, approximately 84% were seen once. The input for sequencing was peripheral blood, taken on day 0 of AZD1222 vaccination. The receptors come from an adult in good health. CDR3s include the opening cysteine and the closing phenylalanine or tryptophan. Fields, in order: CDR3 protein, CDR3 DNA, J gene, V gene, clone size, D gene. A D gene is named only where the DNA matches it firmly. The listing skips clone size in some rows; elsewhere it reads once, few, many or a size class.

CDR3aa: CASSPQTGGATEAFF
CDR3nt: TGTGCCAGCTCACCTCAGACAGGGGGTGCCACTGAAGCTTTCTTT
j_gene: TRBJ1-1
v_gene: TRBV18
abundance: NA
d_gene: TRBD1

CDR3aa: CASSQEWPNTGELFF
CDR3nt: TGTGCCAGCAGCCAAGAATGGCCGAACACCGGGGAGCTGTTTTTT
j_gene: TRBJ2-2
v_gene: TRBV3-1/TRBV3-2
abundance: NA
d_gene: NA

CDR3aa: CASTHHGTDVNEKLFF
CDR3nt: TGTGCCAGCACCCACCATGGTACAGATGTTAATGAAAAACTGTTTTTT
j_gene: TRBJ1-4
v_gene: TRBV28
abundance: NA
d_gene: NA

CDR3aa: CASSPLGGEQYF
CDR3nt: TGTGCCAGCAGCCCCTTGGGAGGTGAGCAGTACTTC
j_gene: TRBJ2-7
v_gene: TRBV3-1/TRBV3-2
abundance: few
d_gene: NA

CDR3aa: CASSLGSISSYEQYF
CDR3nt: TGTGCCAGCAGTTTAGGCTCGATAAGCTCCTACGAGCAGTACTTC
j_gene: TRBJ2-7
v_gene: TRBV28
abundance: NA
d_gene: NA

CDR3aa: CASPGTSGRAPDTQYF
CDR3nt: TGTGCCAGCCCCGGGACTAGCGGGAGGGCCCCAGATACGCAGTATTTT
j_gene: TRBJ2-3
v_gene: TRBV27
abundance: NA
d_gene: TRBD2

CDR3aa: CASSESGGWAETQYF
CDR3nt: TGTGCCAGCAGTGAGTCAGGGGGATGGGCGGAGACCCAGTACTTC
j_gene: TRBJ2-5
v_gene: TRBV6-1
abundance: NA
d_gene: TRBD1

CDR3aa: CASRRDREYGYTF
CDR3nt: TGTGCCAGCAGGAGAGACAGGGAATATGGCTACACCTTC
j_gene: TRBJ1-2
v_gene: TRBV27
abundance: NA
d_gene: TRBD1

CDR3aa: CASSAGTSGSYEQYF
CDR3nt: TGTGCCAGCAGCGCTGGGACTAGCGGCTCCTACGAGCAGTACTTC
j_gene: TRBJ2-7
v_gene: TRBV5-4
abundance: NA
d_gene: TRBD2

CDR3aa: CASSLTGQTSGTGELFF
CDR3nt: TGCGCCAGCAGCTTGACGGGACAGACTAGTGGAACCGGGGAGCTGTTTTTT
j_gene: TRBJ2-2
v_gene: TRBV5-1
abundance: NA
d_gene: NA

CDR3aa: CASSPLGTFEETQYF
CDR3nt: TGTGCCAGCAGCCCCCTAGGGACATTTGAAGAGACCCAGTACTTC
j_gene: TRBJ2-5
v_gene: TRBV2
abundance: NA
d_gene: NA

CDR3aa: CASSITGGGKTQYF
CDR3nt: TGTGCCAGTAGCATCACGGGGGGAGGAAAGACCCAGTACTTC
j_gene: TRBJ2-5
v_gene: TRBV19
abundance: NA
d_gene: TRBD2

CDR3aa: CASSVASGSYEQYF
CDR3nt: TGTGCCAGCAGCGTGGCTAGCGGCTCCTACGAGCAGTACTTC
j_gene: TRBJ2-7
v_gene: TRBV9
abundance: NA
d_gene: TRBD2

CDR3aa: CAIKGQDYNSPLHF
CDR3nt: TGTGCCATCAAGGGACAGGACTATAATTCACCCCTCCACTTT
j_gene: TRBJ1-6
v_gene: TRBV10-3
abundance: NA
d_gene: TRBD1

CDR3aa: CASSLRSANGELFF
CDR3nt: TGTGCCAGCAGCTTGAGGAGCGCGAACGGGGAGCTGTTTTTT
j_gene: TRBJ2-2
v_gene: TRBV5-6
abundance: NA
d_gene: NA

CDR3aa: CASSLAGASNEQFF
CDR3nt: TGTGCCAGCTCTCTAGCGGGAGCCTCCAATGAGCAGTTCTTC
j_gene: TRBJ2-1
v_gene: TRBV18
abundance: NA
d_gene: TRBD2

CDR3aa: CASSLGPGSNQPQHF
CDR3nt: TGTGCCAGCAGCTTAGGACCAGGTAGCAATCAGCCCCAGCATTTT
j_gene: TRBJ1-5
v_gene: TRBV11-2
abundance: NA
d_gene: NA